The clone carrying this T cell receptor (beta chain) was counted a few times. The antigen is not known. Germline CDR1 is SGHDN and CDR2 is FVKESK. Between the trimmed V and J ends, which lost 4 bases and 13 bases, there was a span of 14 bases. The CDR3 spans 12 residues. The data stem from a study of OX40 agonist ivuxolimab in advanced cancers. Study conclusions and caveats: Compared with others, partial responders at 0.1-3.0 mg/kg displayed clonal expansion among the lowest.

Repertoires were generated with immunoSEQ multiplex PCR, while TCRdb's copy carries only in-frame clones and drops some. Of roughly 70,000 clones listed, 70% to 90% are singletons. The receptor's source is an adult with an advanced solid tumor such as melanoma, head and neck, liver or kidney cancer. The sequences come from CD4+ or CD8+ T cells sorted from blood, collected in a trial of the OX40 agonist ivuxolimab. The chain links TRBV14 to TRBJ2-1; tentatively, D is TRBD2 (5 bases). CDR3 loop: CASSLLPGYQFF. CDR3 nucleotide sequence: TGTGCCAGCAGCCTTCTCCCGGGATATCAGTTCTTC.